This T cell receptor beta chain was observed in a study of cytomegalovirus exposure and HLA in healthy donors. Points from the study as a whole: First-cohort TCR clusters tended to co-occur in the roughly 130 validation repertoires, a later analysis found.

A note on this clone: What it binds is unknown.

The table came from immunoSEQ multiplex PCR; TCRdb's copy has only in-frame clones and leaves some out. Of about 220,000 clones detected, around nine tenths appear once; the ten largest clones hold about 0.95%. The sample taken for sequencing was PBMCs. The clonotype was recovered from a woman younger than 30 in good health and CMV-seronegative.

CDR3 DNA: TGTGCCAGCTCACCTGGACAGACCTCTGGAAACACCATATATTTT. The encoded protein is CASSPGQTSGNTIYF. V and J are TRBV18 and TRBJ1-3, with D perhaps TRBD1 (6 bases). The germline V and J ends were trimmed by 3 bases and 0 bases, with 9 bases remaining between them. The CDR3 is 15 amino acids. Looked up from germline, CDR1 is KGHSH and CDR2 is LQKENI.